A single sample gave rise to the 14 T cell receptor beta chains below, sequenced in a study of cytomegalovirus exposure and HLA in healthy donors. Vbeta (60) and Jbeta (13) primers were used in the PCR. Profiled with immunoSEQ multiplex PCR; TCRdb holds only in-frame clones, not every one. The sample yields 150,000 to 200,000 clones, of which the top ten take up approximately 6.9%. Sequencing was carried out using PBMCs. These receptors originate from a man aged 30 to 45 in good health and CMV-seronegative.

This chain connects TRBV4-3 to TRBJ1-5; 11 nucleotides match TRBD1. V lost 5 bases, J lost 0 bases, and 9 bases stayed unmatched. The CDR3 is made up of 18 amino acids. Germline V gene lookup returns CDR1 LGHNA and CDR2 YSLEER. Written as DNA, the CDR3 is TGCGCCAGCAGCTCTTGGACAGGGGGCGTCAGTAGCAATCAGCCCCAGCATTTT. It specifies CASSSWTGGVSSNQPQHF.

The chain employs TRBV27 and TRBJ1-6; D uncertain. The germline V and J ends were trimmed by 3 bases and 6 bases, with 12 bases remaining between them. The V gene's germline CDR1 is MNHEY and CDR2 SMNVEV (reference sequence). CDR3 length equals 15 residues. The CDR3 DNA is TGTGCCAGCAGTTTCCTTCCGGGTAGTAATTCACCCCTCCACTTT. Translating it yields CASSFLPGSNSPLHF.

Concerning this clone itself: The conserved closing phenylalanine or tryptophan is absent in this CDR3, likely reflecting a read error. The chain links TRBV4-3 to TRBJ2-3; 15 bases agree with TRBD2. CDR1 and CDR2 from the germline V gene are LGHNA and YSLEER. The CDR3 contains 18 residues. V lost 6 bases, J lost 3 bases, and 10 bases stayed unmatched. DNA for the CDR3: TGCGCCAGCAGACAGAACCTCGGGACTAGCGGGGGGACAGATACGCAGTATCTT. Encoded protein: CASRQNLGTSGGTDTQYL.

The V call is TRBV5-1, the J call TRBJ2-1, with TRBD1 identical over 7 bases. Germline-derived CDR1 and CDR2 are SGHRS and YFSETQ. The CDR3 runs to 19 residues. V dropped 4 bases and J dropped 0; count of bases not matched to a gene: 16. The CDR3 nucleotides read TGCGCCAGCAGCCATCGGGCTAAGGGGACAGCGAGCTCCTACAATGAGCAGTTCTTC. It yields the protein CASSHRAKGTASSYNEQFF.

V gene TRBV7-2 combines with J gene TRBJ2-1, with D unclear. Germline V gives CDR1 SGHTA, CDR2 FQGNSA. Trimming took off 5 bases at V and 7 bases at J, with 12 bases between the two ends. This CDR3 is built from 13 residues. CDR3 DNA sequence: TGTGCCAGCAGCCCCTACACCAGGAATGAGCAGTTCTTC. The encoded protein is CASSPYTRNEQFF.

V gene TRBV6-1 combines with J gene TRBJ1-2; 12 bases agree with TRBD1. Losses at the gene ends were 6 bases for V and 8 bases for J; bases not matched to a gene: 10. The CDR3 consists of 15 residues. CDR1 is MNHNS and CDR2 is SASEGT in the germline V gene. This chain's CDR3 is CASRDPGQGAEGYTF. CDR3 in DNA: TGTGCCAGCAGGGATCCGGGACAGGGGGCGGAAGGCTACACCTTC.

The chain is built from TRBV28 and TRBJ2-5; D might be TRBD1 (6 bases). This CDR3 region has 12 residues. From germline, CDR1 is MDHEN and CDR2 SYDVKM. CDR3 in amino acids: CGWGRGQETQYF. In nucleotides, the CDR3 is TGTGGGTGGGGCAGGGGACAAGAGACCCAGTACTTC.

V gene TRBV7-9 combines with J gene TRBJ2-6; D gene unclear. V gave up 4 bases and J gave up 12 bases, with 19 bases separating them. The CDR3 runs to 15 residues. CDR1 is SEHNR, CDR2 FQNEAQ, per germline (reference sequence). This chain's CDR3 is CASSSGVPPHGVLTF. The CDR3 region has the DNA TGTGCCAGCAGCTCTGGAGTGCCACCTCATGGCGTCCTGACTTTC.

CDR3 sequence: CASSLDYAGGTDTQYF. Written as DNA, the CDR3 is TGTGCCAGCAGCTTAGATTACGCGGGAGGGACAGATACGCAGTATTTT. The chain couples TRBV7-2 to TRBJ2-3; 9 nucleotides match TRBD2. Germline V gene data show CDR1 as SGHTA and CDR2 as FQGNSA. This CDR3 has 16 amino acids. V shed 1 base and J 3 bases; nucleotides not matched to a gene: 5. Complete variable domain (other parts from reference TRBV7-2 and TRBJ2-3): GAGVSQSPSNKVTEKGKDVELRCDPISGHTALYWYRQSLGQGLEFLIYFQGNSAPDKSGLPSDRFSAERTGGSVSTLTIQRTQQEDSAVYLCASSLDYAGGTDTQYFGPGTRLTVL.

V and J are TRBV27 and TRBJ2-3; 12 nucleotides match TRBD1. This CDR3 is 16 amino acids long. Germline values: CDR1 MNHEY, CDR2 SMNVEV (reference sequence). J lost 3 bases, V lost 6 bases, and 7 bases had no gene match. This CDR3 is CASRRGDRGLTDTQYF. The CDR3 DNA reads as TGTGCCAGCAGAAGGGGGGACAGGGGGCTGACAGATACGCAGTATTTT.

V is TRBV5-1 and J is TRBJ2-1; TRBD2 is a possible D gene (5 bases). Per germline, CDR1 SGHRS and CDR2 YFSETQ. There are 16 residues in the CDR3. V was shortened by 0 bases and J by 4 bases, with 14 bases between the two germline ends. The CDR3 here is CASSLGARAYYNEQFF. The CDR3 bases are TGCGCCAGCAGCTTGGGGGCGAGGGCCTATTACAATGAGCAGTTCTTC.

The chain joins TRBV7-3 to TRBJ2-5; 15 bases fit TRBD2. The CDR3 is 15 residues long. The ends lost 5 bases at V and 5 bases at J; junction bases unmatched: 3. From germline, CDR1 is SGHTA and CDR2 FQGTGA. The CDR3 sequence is CASSRGLAGGETQYF. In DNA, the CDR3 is TGTGCCAGCAGCCGGGGACTAGCGGGAGGCGAGACCCAGTACTTC.

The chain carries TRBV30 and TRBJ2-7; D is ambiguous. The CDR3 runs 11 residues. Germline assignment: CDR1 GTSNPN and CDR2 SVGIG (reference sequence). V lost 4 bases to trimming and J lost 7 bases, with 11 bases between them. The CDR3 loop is CAWTSLPEQYF. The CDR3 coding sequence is TGTGCCTGGACCTCACTCCCGGAGCAGTACTTC.

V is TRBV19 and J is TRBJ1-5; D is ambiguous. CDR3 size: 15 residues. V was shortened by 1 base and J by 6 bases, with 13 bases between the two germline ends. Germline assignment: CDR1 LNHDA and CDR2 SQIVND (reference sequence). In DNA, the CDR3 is TGTGCCAGTAGTATAGGGGCGGGGTCCGTTCAGCCCCAGCATTTT. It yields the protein CASSIGAGSVQPQHF.